This record concerns one T cell receptor beta chain sequence. The antigen is unknown. V gave up 3 bases and J gave up 4 bases, with 10 bases separating them. The CDR3 sequence is 13 residues long. Germline V gene data show CDR1 as SGDLS and CDR2 as YYNGEE. The sample originates from a study of CD4+ T cells in melanoma. Findings and caveats of the study: In melanoma, neoantigen-specific CD4+ T cells reportedly differed in differentiation state. A reported correlation linked neoantigen-specific CD4+ T cells to CD8+, macrophage and B cell function.

The table came from immunoSEQ multiplex PCR; TCRdb's copy has only in-frame clones and leaves some out. The sample yields about 10,000 clones, roughly 60% seen once. The V gene is TRBV9, the J gene TRBJ1-1; no firm D call. The source is a human donor with melanoma. The sequencing sample was made of cells from a culture (not recorded whether cultured in vitro). The CDR3 loop is CASSAEQFTEAFF. The CDR3 coding sequence is TGTGCCAGCAGCGCGGAACAGTTCACTGAAGCTTTCTTT.